This TCR beta chain came from a study of blood T cell repertoires in COVID-19. The Seattle site enrolled patients during active infection and followed them longitudinally. Data came from immunoSEQ multiplex PCR; TCRdb stores just in-frame clones and leaves some out. Seen here are a few hundred thousand clones, around 81% observed once, and the top ten hold roughly 14%. The CDR3 is 15 amino acids. The V gene's germline CDR1 is SGHRS and CDR2 YFSETQ. J gave up 7 bases and V 7 bases, and 13 bases lay outside the gene matches. The sequence was collected from a person between 70 and 80 years old with COVID-19, enrolled during active disease. The chain recombines TRBV5-1 with TRBJ1-4; 7 positions agree with TRBD1. The sample comprised peripheral blood. As DNA, the CDR3 is TGCGCCAGCTCAGCCCAAGGGGGCAACGGTGAAAAACTGTTTTTT. It codes for CASSAQGGNGEKLFF.